A single sample is the source of the 29 T cell receptor beta chains below, sequenced in a study of OX40 agonist ivuxolimab in advanced cancers. Using immunoSEQ multiplex PCR, the repertoire was profiled, and TCRdb retains in-frame clones only, with some absent. The sample lists more than 15,000 clones; around 80% were seen once. This material consisted of CD4+ or CD8+ T cells sorted from blood, taken in a trial of the OX40 agonist ivuxolimab. These receptors were taken from an adult with an advanced solid tumor such as melanoma, head and neck, liver or kidney cancer.

This CDR3 is CASSLEAHSGANVLTF. CDR3 sequence (DNA): TGTGCCAGCAGTTTGGAAGCCCACTCTGGGGCCAACGTCCTGACTTTC. V is TRBV27 and J is TRBJ2-6; D remains ambiguous. The CDR3 sequence is 16 residues long. V lost 3 bases to trimming and J lost 0 bases, with 9 bases between them. Germline V gives CDR1 MNHEY, CDR2 SMNVEV (reference sequence).

This sequence joins TRBV30 and TRBJ2-5; D is perhaps TRBD1 or TRBD2 (7 bases each). Trimming left V 7 bases short and J 5 bases short, with 17 bases between. This CDR3 comprises 13 residues. Germline CDR1 reads GTSNPN; CDR2 reads SVGIG (reference sequence). CDR3 in amino acids: CASLGGGRETQYF. CDR3 bases: TGTGCCTCCCTGGGAGGGGGCCGGGAGACCCAGTACTTC.

The rearrangement joins TRBV27 to TRBJ2-3; D is undetermined. CDR1 and CDR2 from the germline V gene are MNHEY and SMNVEV (reference sequence). The ends were cut back, 1 base at V and 6 bases at J, with 11 bases in the middle. This CDR3 is 14 amino acids long. CDR3 protein: CASSLLRDMDTQYF. In DNA, the CDR3 is TGTGCCAGCAGTTTATTAAGGGATATGGATACGCAGTATTTT.

The chain joins TRBV30 to TRBJ1-3; unclear D gene. CDR3 length: 15 amino acids. In germline, CDR1 is GTSNPN, CDR2 SVGIG (reference sequence). The V gene lost 2 bases and the J gene lost 0 bases, with 11 bases spanning the gap. CDR3 bases: TGTGCCTGGAGTCGAACGGCAGGCTCTGGAAACACCATATATTTT. Translating it yields CAWSRTAGSGNTIYF.

V and J are TRBV29-1 and TRBJ2-1, with 8 bases identical to TRBD2. The CDR3 spans 12 residues. The germline V gene has CDR1 SQVTM and CDR2 ANQGSEA. V was clipped by 7 bases and J by 7 bases; unmatched bases: 6. The CDR3 coding sequence is TGCAGCGGTGAGCGGGGGAGGAATGAGCAGTTCTTC. This codes for CSGERGRNEQFF.

In nucleotides, the CDR3 is TGTGCCAGCAGCTTTCTCCTTGGGTTGACTGGAAACACCATATATTTT. Protein: CASSFLLGLTGNTIYF. The genes are TRBV7-9 and TRBJ1-3; D is ambiguous. CDR3 size: 16 residues. Trimming removed 3 bases at V and 2 bases at J, with 14 bases between. Germline CDR1 and CDR2: SEHNR and FQNEAQ (reference sequence).

This clone came up a few times. The chain links TRBV6-1 to TRBJ1-3; D remains ambiguous. Germline CDR1 and CDR2: MNHNS and SASEGT. Trimming cost V 4 bases and J 4 bases, with 8 bases left between them. The CDR3 runs 13 residues. CDR3 amino acids: CASSAGYGNTIYF. As DNA, the CDR3 is TGTGCCAGCAGTGCGGGGTACGGAAACACCATATATTTT.

The chain carries TRBV7-9 and TRBJ2-3, with 7 bases lining up with TRBD2. J was trimmed by 11 bases and V by 0 bases; bases with no gene match: 11. This CDR3 spans 15 amino acids. Per germline, CDR1 SEHNR and CDR2 FQNEAQ (reference sequence). CDR3 loop: CASSLAVDRTGGQYF. CDR3 DNA sequence: TGTGCCAGCAGCTTAGCGGTCGACCGCACGGGGGGGCAGTATTTT. The full variable domain, its missing parts supplied by reference TRBV7-9 and TRBJ2-3, is DTGVSQNPRHKITKRGQNVTFRCDPISEHNRLYWYRQTLGQGPEFLTYFQNEAQLEKSRLLSDRFSAERPKGSFSTLEIQRTEQGDSAMYLCASSLAVDRTGGQYFGPGTRLTVL.

The CDR3 nucleotides read TGCGCCAGCTCCAAGGGGGGGACTAGCGGGAAAATCAACGAGCAGTACTTC. It translates to CASSKGGTSGKINEQYF. The chain has TRBV10-2 and TRBJ2-7; 13 nucleotides agree with TRBD2. The CDR3 covers 17 residues. V lost 8 bases and J lost 5; bases outside the gene matches: 15. Germline values: CDR1 WSHSY, CDR2 SAAADI.

This clone was detected once. The chain joins TRBV6-5 to TRBJ1-1; 9 nucleotides agree with TRBD1. Looked up from germline, CDR1 is MNHEY and CDR2 is SVGAGI. Trimming removed 6 bases from V and 3 bases from J; junction bases left unmatched: 5. The CDR3 consists of 14 residues. This chain's CDR3 is CASRSGQGHTEAFF. The CDR3 DNA reads as TGTGCCAGCAGATCTGGACAGGGGCACACTGAAGCTTTCTTT.

V usage is TRBV25-1 and J usage is TRBJ2-5; 7 nucleotides match TRBD2. This CDR3 spans 15 amino acids. Losses at the gene ends were 3 bases for V and 2 bases for J; bases not matched to a gene: 6. Germline values: CDR1 MGHDK, CDR2 SYGVNS. CDR3 sequence reads: CASSEAGVIQETQYF. Written as DNA, the CDR3 is TGTGCCAGCAGTGAGGCGGGAGTGATACAAGAGACCCAGTACTTC. Filled out from reference TRBV25-1 and TRBJ2-5, the complete variable domain reads EADIYQTPRYLVIGTGKKITLECSQTMGHDKMYWYQQDPGMELHLIHYSYGVNSTEKGDLSSESTVSRIRTEHFPLTLESARPSHTSQYLCASSEAGVIQETQYFGPGTRLLVL.

V usage is TRBV19 and J usage is TRBJ2-3; 9 bases are a match to TRBD2. The germline V gene has CDR1 LNHDA and CDR2 SQIVND (reference sequence). The CDR3 extends over 15 amino acids. The V segment lost 6 bases and the J segment 4 bases; nucleotides outside the gene matches: 8. The CDR3 reads CASSFLAGVADTQYF. DNA of the CDR3: TGTGCCAGTAGCTTTTTAGCGGGAGTTGCAGATACGCAGTATTTT.

The J gene is TRBJ2-1, the V gene TRBV28; 9 bases fit TRBD2. Germline-derived CDR1 and CDR2 are MDHEN and SYDVKM. The CDR3 extends over 17 amino acids. The ends lost 3 bases at V and 7 bases at J; junction bases unmatched: 13. This chain's CDR3 is CASSFGQGLAIRNEQFF. DNA for the CDR3: TGTGCCAGCAGTTTCGGTCAGGGACTAGCTATTAGGAATGAGCAGTTCTTC.

The rearrangement joins TRBV9 to TRBJ2-5; 7 nucleotides line up with TRBD2. This CDR3 is built from 15 residues. CDR1 SGDLS and CDR2 YYNGEE come from the germline V gene. V dropped 2 bases and J dropped 5; count of bases not matched to a gene: 9. Here the CDR3 reads CASSVNGAGEETQYF. The DNA of the CDR3 is TGTGCCAGCAGCGTTAATGGGGCGGGGGAGGAGACCCAGTACTTC.

The V call is TRBV29-1, the J call TRBJ1-1; TRBD1 matches 9 bases. After removal of 7 bases from V and 4 bases from J, the junction contained 7 bases not matched to a gene. The CDR3 length is 13 residues. CDR1 SQVTM and CDR2 ANQGSEA come from the germline V gene. CDR3 residues: CSGNRGPSTEAFF. The CDR3 DNA follows: TGCAGCGGAAACAGGGGGCCGAGCACTGAAGCTTTCTTT. The full variable domain, in which reference TRBV29-1 and TRBJ1-1 provide the parts outside the CDR3, is SAVISQKPSRDICQRGTSLTIQCQVDSQVTMMFWYRQQPGQSLTLIATANQGSEATYESGFVIDKFPISRPNLTFSTLTVSNMSPEDSSIYLCSGNRGPSTEAFFGQGTRLTVV.

V usage is TRBV11-2 and J usage is TRBJ2-1, with D possibly being TRBD1 (5 bases). The CDR3 sequence is 14 residues long. Germline V gives CDR1 SGHAT, CDR2 FQNNGV. V gave up 4 bases and J gave up 8 bases, with 15 bases separating them. The CDR3 DNA reads TGTGCCAGCAGCTCCCTTTTGTTGGGGCATGAGCAGTTCTTC. It specifies CASSSLLLGHEQFF.

The CDR3 here is CASSNYRGNEQYF. Written as DNA, the CDR3 is TGTGCCAGCAGTAACTACAGGGGAAACGAGCAGTACTTC. The rearrangement uses TRBV6-5 and TRBJ2-7; 7 nucleotides agree with TRBD1. V gave up 5 bases and J gave up 5 bases; unmatched junction bases: 6. CDR3 size: 13 residues. CDR1 is MNHEY and CDR2 is SVGAGI in the germline V gene.

The V call is TRBV6-5, the J call TRBJ2-7; D ambiguous. Germline V lookup: CDR1 MNHEY, CDR2 SVGAGI. The CDR3 runs to 14 residues. V dropped 0 bases and J dropped 2 bases, with 8 bases sitting between them. CDR3 residues: CASSYSSQTYEQYF. The CDR3 DNA is TGTGCCAGCAGTTACTCGAGCCAGACCTACGAGCAGTACTTC.

This clone was seen more than once but under ten times. The chain carries TRBV19 and TRBJ2-7; D remains unclear. With 3 bases removed from V and 4 bases from J, the gap between germline ends came to 10 bases. This CDR3 has 13 residues. The germline V gene has CDR1 LNHDA and CDR2 SQIVND (reference sequence). The CDR3 is CASSIMVSYEQYF. CDR3 sequence (DNA): TGTGCCAGTAGTATCATGGTGAGTTACGAGCAGTACTTC.

The J gene is TRBJ2-1, the V gene TRBV27; D possibly corresponds to TRBD1 (6 bases). The CDR3 runs 14 residues. Looked up from germline, CDR1 is MNHEY and CDR2 is SMNVEV (reference sequence). With 6 bases removed from V and 1 base from J, the gap between germline ends came to 10 bases. The DNA of the CDR3 is TGTGCCAGCAGCCACAGGGCATCCTACAATGAGCAGTTCTTC. This encodes CASSHRASYNEQFF.

This clone was observed a few times. The rearrangement uses TRBV4-1 and TRBJ2-2; 7 positions agree with TRBD1. The germline V gene encodes CDR1 MGHRA and CDR2 YSYEKL. Germline trimming cut 3 bases from V and 7 bases from J; bases unmatched to any gene: 8. This CDR3 spans 15 amino acids. CDR3 protein: CASSHLQGSGGELFF. The CDR3 DNA is TGCGCCAGCAGCCATCTACAGGGGAGCGGCGGGGAGCTGTTTTTT.

The rearrangement uses TRBV4-1 and TRBJ2-3; TRBD2 agrees at 10 bases. The V gene's germline CDR1 is MGHRA and CDR2 YSYEKL. Losses at the gene ends were 2 bases for V and 0 bases for J; bases not matched to a gene: 5. This CDR3 region has 17 residues. CDR3 region: CASSQFSSGGSTDTQYF. For the CDR3, the DNA is TGCGCCAGCAGCCAATTCTCTAGCGGGGGAAGCACAGATACGCAGTATTTT.

This sequence joins TRBV19 and TRBJ2-3; 9 nucleotides agree with TRBD2. CDR1 LNHDA and CDR2 SQIVND come from the germline V gene (reference sequence). This CDR3 has 14 residues. Germline trimming cut 5 bases from V and 8 bases from J; bases unmatched to any gene: 8. The CDR3 loop reads CASSLQAGGATQYF. DNA for the CDR3: TGTGCCAGTAGTCTCCAAGCGGGAGGAGCTACGCAGTATTTT. The full variable domain, completed using reference TRBV19 and TRBJ2-3, is DGGITQSPKYLFRKEGQNVTLSCEQNLNHDAMYWYRQDPGQGLRLIYYSQIVNDFQKGDIAEGYSVSREKKESFPLTVTSAQKNPTAFYLCASSLQAGGATQYFGPGTRLTVL.

The chain recombines TRBV28 with TRBJ2-1, with 9 bases aligning to TRBD2. In germline, CDR1 is MDHEN, CDR2 SYDVKM. J was trimmed by 3 bases and V by 4 bases; bases with no gene match: 10. The length of the CDR3 is 17 residues. The CDR3 here is CASSSPSGAGGYNEQFF. CDR3 sequence (DNA): TGTGCCAGCAGTTCTCCCTCGGGAGCGGGAGGCTACAATGAGCAGTTCTTC.

The chain carries TRBV14 and TRBJ2-1, with TRBD2 identical over 10 bases. Germline CDR1 is SGHDN and CDR2 is FVKESK. Losses at the gene ends were 1 base for V and 7 bases for J; bases not matched to a gene: 7. The CDR3 spans 16 residues. For the CDR3, the DNA is TGTGCCAGCAGCCAAGTTGGGGGACTAGCGACGAATGAGCAGTTCTTC. Encoded protein: CASSQVGGLATNEQFF.

J is TRBJ1-2 and V is TRBV6-5, with D tentatively TRBD1 (5 bases). The ends were cut back, 6 bases at V and 8 bases at J, with 16 bases in the middle. The CDR3 extends over 13 amino acids. CDR1 and CDR2 (germline): MNHEY, SVGAGI. In DNA form, the CDR3 reads TGTGCCAGCAGACCTTTTGGGACTCAAGGCTACACCTTC. Translation: CASRPFGTQGYTF.

The chain combines TRBV28 with TRBJ1-3; D call uncertain. Germline V gene sequence: CDR1 MDHEN, CDR2 SYDVKM. Trimming left V 5 bases short and J 5 bases short, with 19 bases between. This CDR3 spans 16 amino acids. CDR3 DNA: TGTGCCAGCAGTAAGACGGAGACGATATCAAGAAACACCATATATTTT. It encodes CASSKTETISRNTIYF.

V and J are TRBV19 and TRBJ2-3, with 14 nucleotides matching TRBD2. V trimming: 3 bases; J trimming: 4 bases; junction bases outside the gene matches: 18. Germline lookup yields CDR1 LNHDA and CDR2 SQIVND (reference sequence). The CDR3 consists of 21 residues. As DNA, the CDR3 is TGTGCCAGTAGTATTGGAGTAGACAGACTGACTAGCGGGAGGGCGGCAGATACGCAGTATTTT. Translation: CASSIGVDRLTSGRAADTQYF.

V and J are TRBV4-1 and TRBJ2-1, with a weak D call TRBD2 (5 bases). Between the trimmed V and J ends, which lost 5 bases and 7 bases, there was a span of 15 bases. From germline, CDR1 is MGHRA and CDR2 YSYEKL. This CDR3 contains 14 residues. CDR3 sequence (DNA): TGCGCCAGCAGCTCCGGAGAGGGTACTAATGAGCAGTTCTTC. This codes for CASSSGEGTNEQFF.